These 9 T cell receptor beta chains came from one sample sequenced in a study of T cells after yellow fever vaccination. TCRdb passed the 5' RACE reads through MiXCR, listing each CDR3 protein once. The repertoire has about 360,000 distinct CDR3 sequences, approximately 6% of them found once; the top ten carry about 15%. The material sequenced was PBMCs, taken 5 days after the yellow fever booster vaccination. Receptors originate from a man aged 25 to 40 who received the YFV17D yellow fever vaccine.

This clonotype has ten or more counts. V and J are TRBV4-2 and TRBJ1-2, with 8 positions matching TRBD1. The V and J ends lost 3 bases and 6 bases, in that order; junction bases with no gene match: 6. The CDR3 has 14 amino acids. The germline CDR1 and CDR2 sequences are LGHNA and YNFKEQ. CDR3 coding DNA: TGTGCCAGCAGCCACGACAGGGGCAGTGATGGCTACACCTTC. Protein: CASSHDRGSDGYTF.

DNA for the CDR3: TGTGCCAGCAGCTCACCCTTCCCACTAGCTAATTCCCACGAGCAGTACTTC. Encoded protein: CASSSPFPLANSHEQYF. The chain combines TRBV7-2 with TRBJ2-7; a weak D match, TRBD2 (6 bases). This CDR3 contains 17 residues. Trimming removed 4 bases from V and 5 bases from J, with 24 bases in between. Germline V gene sequence: CDR1 SGHTA, CDR2 FQGNSA.

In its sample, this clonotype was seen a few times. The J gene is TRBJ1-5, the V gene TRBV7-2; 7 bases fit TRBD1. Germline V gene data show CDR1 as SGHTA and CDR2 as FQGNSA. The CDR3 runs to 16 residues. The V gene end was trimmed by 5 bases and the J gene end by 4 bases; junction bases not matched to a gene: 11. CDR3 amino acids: CASSAQGGTGNQPQHF. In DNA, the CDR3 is TGTGCCAGCAGCGCCCAGGGGGGAACCGGGAATCAGCCCCAGCATTTT.

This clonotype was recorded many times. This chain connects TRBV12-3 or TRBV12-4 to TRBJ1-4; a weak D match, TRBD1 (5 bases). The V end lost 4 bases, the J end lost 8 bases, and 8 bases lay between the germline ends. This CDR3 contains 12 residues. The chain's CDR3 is CASSSGSEKLFF. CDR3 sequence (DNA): TGTGCCAGCAGTTCAGGGTCGGAAAAACTGTTTTTT.

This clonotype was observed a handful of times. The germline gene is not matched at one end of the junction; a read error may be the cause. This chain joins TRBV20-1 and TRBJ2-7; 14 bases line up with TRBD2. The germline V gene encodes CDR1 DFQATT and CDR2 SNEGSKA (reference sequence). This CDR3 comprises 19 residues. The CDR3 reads CCARGLGPGLAGGSYEQYF. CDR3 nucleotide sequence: TGCTGTGCTAGAGGTTTGGGTCCAGGACTAGCGGGAGGATCCTACGAGCAGTACTTC.

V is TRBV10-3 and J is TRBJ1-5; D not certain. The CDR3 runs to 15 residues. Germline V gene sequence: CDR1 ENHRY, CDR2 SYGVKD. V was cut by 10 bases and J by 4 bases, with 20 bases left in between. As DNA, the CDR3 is TGTGCCACCTCCCCTGACCTCTCGGGGAATCAGCCCCAGCATTTT. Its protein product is CATSPDLSGNQPQHF.

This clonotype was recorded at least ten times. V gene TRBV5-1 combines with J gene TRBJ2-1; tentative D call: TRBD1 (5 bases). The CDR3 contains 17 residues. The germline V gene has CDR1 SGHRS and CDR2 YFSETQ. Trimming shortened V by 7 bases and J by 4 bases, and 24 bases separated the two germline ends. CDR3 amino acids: CASRPTVTTDSYNEQFF. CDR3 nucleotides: TGCGCCAGCCGACCGACAGTTACAACCGACAGTTACAATGAGCAGTTCTTC.

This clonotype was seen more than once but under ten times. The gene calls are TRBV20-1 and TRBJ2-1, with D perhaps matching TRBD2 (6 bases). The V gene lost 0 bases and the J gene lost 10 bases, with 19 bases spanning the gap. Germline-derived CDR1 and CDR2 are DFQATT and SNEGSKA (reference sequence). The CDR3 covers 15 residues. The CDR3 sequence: CSARDGARGREEQFF. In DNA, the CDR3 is TGCAGTGCTAGAGATGGGGCGCGGGGTCGAGAGGAGCAGTTCTTC.

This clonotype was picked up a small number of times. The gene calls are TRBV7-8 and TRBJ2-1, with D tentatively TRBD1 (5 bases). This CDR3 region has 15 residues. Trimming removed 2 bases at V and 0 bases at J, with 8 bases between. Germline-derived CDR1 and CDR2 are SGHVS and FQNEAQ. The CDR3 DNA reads TGTGCCAGCAGCTTAAACAGGTACTCCTACAATGAGCAGTTCTTC. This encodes CASSLNRYSYNEQFF.